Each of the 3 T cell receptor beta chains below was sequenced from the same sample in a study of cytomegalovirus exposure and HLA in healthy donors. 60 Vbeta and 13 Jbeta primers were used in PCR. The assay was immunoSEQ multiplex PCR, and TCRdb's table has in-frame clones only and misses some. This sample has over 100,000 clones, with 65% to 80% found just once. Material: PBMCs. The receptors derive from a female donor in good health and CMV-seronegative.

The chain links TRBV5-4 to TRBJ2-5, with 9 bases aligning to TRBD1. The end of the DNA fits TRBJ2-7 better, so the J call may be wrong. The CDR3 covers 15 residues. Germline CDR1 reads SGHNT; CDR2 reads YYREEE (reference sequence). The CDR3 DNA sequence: TGTGCCAGCAGCTTGCCGGGACAGGGTCGACACGAGCAGTACTTC. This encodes CASSLPGQGRHEQYF.

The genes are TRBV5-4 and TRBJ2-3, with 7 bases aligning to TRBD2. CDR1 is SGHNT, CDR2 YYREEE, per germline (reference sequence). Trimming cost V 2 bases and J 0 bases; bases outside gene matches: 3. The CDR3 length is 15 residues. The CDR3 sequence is CASSFPGGSTDTQYF. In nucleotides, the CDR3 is TGTGCCAGCAGCTTCCCGGGGGGTAGCACAGATACGCAGTATTTT.

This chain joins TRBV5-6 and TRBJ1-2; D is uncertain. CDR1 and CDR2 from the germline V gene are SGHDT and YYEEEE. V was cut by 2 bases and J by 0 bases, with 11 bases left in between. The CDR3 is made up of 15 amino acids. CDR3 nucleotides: TGTGCCAGCAGCTTCGTCACCATAGCTAACTATGGCTACACCTTC. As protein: CASSFVTIANYGYTF.